This TCR beta chain was found in a study of regulatory T cells. Study-level points and caveats: In CD3G-deficient patients, conventional CD4+ T cells were enriched for hydrophobic CDR3 residues at positions 6 and 7.

Amplification used 52 TRBV primers and 13 TRBJ primers. Method: immunoSEQ multiplex PCR; TCRdb's copy keeps in-frame clones and lacks some. The data contain over 25,000 clones, just under 95% of them singletons. Remarks on this clone: Its antigen remains unknown.

Trimming took 0 bases from V and 0 from J, leaving 4 bases between them. This CDR3 has 14 amino acids. Germline V gene data show CDR1 as SGHTS and CDR2 as YDEGEE. The V call is TRBV5-8, the J call TRBJ1-3; D call uncertain. The receptor was isolated from a young adult with CD3G deficiency. Input material: conventional CD4+ T cells sorted from blood. The CDR3 loop reads CASSLAGSGNTIYF. For the CDR3, the DNA is TGTGCCAGCAGCTTGGCTGGCTCTGGAAACACCATATATTTT. The entire variable domain, with the rest obtained from reference TRBV5-8 and TRBJ1-3, is as follows: EAGVTQSPTHLIKTRGQQATLRCSPISGHTSVYWYQQALGLGLQFLLWYDEGEERNRGNFPPRFSGRQFPNYSSELNVNALELEDSALYLCASSLAGSGNTIYFGEGSWLTVV.